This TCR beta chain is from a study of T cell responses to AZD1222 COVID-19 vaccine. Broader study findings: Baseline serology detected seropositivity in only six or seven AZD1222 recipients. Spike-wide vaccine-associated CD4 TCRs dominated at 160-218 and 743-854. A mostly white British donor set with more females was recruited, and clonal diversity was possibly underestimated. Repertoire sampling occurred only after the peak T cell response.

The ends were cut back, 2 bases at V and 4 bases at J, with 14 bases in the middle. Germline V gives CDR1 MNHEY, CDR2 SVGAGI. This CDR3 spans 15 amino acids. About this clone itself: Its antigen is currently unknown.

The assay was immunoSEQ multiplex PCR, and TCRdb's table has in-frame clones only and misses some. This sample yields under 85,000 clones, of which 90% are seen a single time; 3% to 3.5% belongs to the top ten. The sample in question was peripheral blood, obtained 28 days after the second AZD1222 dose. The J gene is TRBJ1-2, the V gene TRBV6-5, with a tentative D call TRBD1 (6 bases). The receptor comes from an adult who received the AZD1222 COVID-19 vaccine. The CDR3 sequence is CASSYTGTGIYGYTF. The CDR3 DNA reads TGTGCCAGCAGTTACACAGGGACGGGTATCTATGGCTACACCTTC.